The 5 T cell receptor beta chains below all came from one sample that was sequenced in a study of identical twins (dated by TCRdb to about 2016). The library came from 5' RACE. The sequencer listed for this sample is Illumina HiSeq 2000. Starting from the raw public reads, TCRdb applied fastp trimming at Q25, assembled clones with MiXCR and retained in-frame beta chains. Under each unique CDR3 protein, matching rows form one entry showing the most common genes and DNA. The sample includes 400,000 to 500,000 distinct CDR3 sequences, with approximately 17% observed a single time. Of the sample, roughly an eighth is held by the ten largest clones. The sample consisted of naive T cells sorted from blood. The sample's cell subset or site label is to be understood as: cells isolated with a human naive T-cell isolation kit. All receptors derive from a man between 50 and 59 years old in good health.

The chain carries TRBV4-3 and TRBJ1-2; no clear D gene. CDR1 is LGHNA, CDR2 YSLEER, per germline. Trimming removed 0 bases at V and 6 bases at J, with 8 bases between. This CDR3 spans 13 amino acids. This chain's CDR3 is CASSQDLGNGYTF. In nucleotides, the CDR3 is TGCGCCAGCAGCCAAGACCTGGGGAATGGCTACACCTTC.

This clonotype was observed many times. The chain employs TRBV4-3 and TRBJ2-2; D uncertain. This CDR3 is 15 amino acids long. The germline gives CDR1 LGHNA, CDR2 YSLEER. Deletions cut 0 bases from V and 4 bases from J, with 9 bases between. The CDR3 protein is CASSQDSPGTGELFF. CDR3 DNA sequence: TGCGCCAGCAGCCAAGATAGTCCGGGCACCGGGGAGCTGTTTTTT.

This clonotype has more than one count but fewer than ten. One end of the junction fails to match germline, which may point to a read error. The genes are TRBV6-1 and TRBJ2-2; 7 nucleotides align to TRBD2. The CDR3 sequence is 14 residues long. The germline CDR1 and CDR2 sequences are MNHNS and SASEGT. CDR3 amino acids: CATSLLGGNGELFF. DNA of the CDR3: TGTGCCACCAGTCTGCTGGGGGGGAACGGGGAGCTGTTTTTT.

This clonotype was seen at least ten times. The V and J genes are TRBV27 and TRBJ1-6; possibly TRBD1 for D (5 bases). The CDR3 is 14 amino acids. Germline lookup yields CDR1 MNHEY and CDR2 SMNVEV (reference sequence). Trimming stripped 4 bases from V and 4 bases from J, with 8 bases between. In DNA form, the CDR3 reads TGTGCCAGCAGTTCACAGGCATATAATTCACCCCTCCACTTT. Protein sequence: CASSSQAYNSPLHF.

The gene calls are TRBV7-8 and TRBJ1-5, with D unclear. Germline V gives CDR1 SGHVS, CDR2 FQNEAQ. The CDR3 spans 17 residues. The V gene lost 1 base and the J gene lost 2 bases, with 15 bases spanning the gap. The CDR3 reads CASSLVRGKSRNQPQHF. CDR3 in DNA: TGTGCCAGCAGCTTAGTTCGTGGGAAATCACGCAATCAGCCCCAGCATTTT.